Below, 32 T cell receptor beta chains from the same sample are listed, as sequenced in a study of blood T cell repertoires in COVID-19. The data were produced by immunoSEQ multiplex PCR, yet TCRdb's version contains in-frame clones alone and is incomplete. The table includes more than 100,000 clones, roughly 84% detected once. The material sequenced was peripheral blood. The origin of the receptors is a woman at least 80 years old with acute or convalescent COVID-19.

The gene calls are TRBV19 and TRBJ2-7; 13 nucleotides align to TRBD2. The junction had 14 bases not matched to a gene; V was cut back by 9 bases and J by 3 bases. There are 17 residues in the CDR3. Germline V lookup: CDR1 LNHDA, CDR2 SQIVND (reference sequence). The CDR3 DNA follows: TGTGCCAGCCGCGAACACGGACTAGCGGGAGACTACTACGAGCAGTACTTC. It codes for CASREHGLAGDYYEQYF.

The gene calls are TRBV19 and TRBJ1-1; 10 positions match TRBD1. After removal of 4 bases from V and 7 bases from J, the junction contained 15 bases not matched to a gene. The CDR3 has 17 residues. Germline values: CDR1 LNHDA, CDR2 SQIVND (reference sequence). The CDR3: CASSTLVRDRGSIEAFF. The CDR3 nucleotides are TGTGCCAGTAGTACGCTAGTCCGGGACAGGGGATCTATTGAAGCTTTCTTT.

The table lists this clone with a count of one. The chain links TRBV5-1 to TRBJ1-4, with a weak D call TRBD1 (5 bases). Germline CDR1 reads SGHRS; CDR2 reads YFSETQ. This CDR3 contains 15 residues. The CDR3 nucleotides are TGCGTAACCAAGTCAGGGCCCTCTGGTAATGAAAAACTGTTTTTT. Translation: CVTKSGPSGNEKLFF.

The gene calls are TRBV11-2 and TRBJ1-2; D is possibly TRBD1 (5 bases). The germline gives CDR1 SGHAT, CDR2 FQNNGV. This CDR3 has 14 amino acids. V shed 1 base and J shed 1 base, with 7 bases lying between them. CDR3 in DNA: TGTGCCAGCAGCTTAGGCAGGGATAACTATGGCTACACCTTC. The encoded protein is CASSLGRDNYGYTF.

The V call is TRBV19, the J call TRBJ1-4; 7 bases match TRBD1. CDR3 length: 17 residues. Germline V gives CDR1 LNHDA, CDR2 SQIVND (reference sequence). Trimming removed 6 bases from V and 5 bases from J; junction bases left unmatched: 15. The CDR3 reads CASRKTGMGRRNEKLFF. The DNA of the CDR3 is TGTGCCAGTAGGAAGACAGGGATGGGGAGACGCAATGAAAAACTGTTTTTT. Full variable domain (missing parts from reference TRBV19 and TRBJ1-4): DGGITQSPKYLFRKEGQNVTLSCEQNLNHDAMYWYRQDPGQGLRLIYYSQIVNDFQKGDIAEGYSVSREKKESFPLTVTSAQKNPTAFYLCASRKTGMGRRNEKLFFGSGTQLSVL.

This clone was seen just once. The chain employs TRBV9 and TRBJ2-3, with D possibly being TRBD2 (5 bases). The germline V gene encodes CDR1 SGDLS and CDR2 YYNGEE. The CDR3 totals 15 residues. V lost 0 bases to trimming and J lost 0 bases, with 8 bases between them. CDR3 protein: CASSVATGSTDTQYF. CDR3 sequence (DNA): TGTGCCAGCAGCGTAGCTACGGGGAGCACAGATACGCAGTATTTT.

CDR3 bases: TGTGCCAGCAGCAGGGGGCCTAACACCGGGGAGCTGTTTTTT. Amino acids: CASSRGPNTGELFF. The chain recombines TRBV6-4 with TRBJ2-2; 8 bases map to TRBD1. V gave up 6 bases and J gave up 2 bases; unmatched junction bases: 2. Germline V gene sequence: CDR1 MRHNA, CDR2 SNTAGT. The CDR3 consists of 14 residues.

The chain has TRBV5-1 and TRBJ1-2; possibly TRBD1 for D (5 bases). The ends were cut back, 4 bases at V and 0 bases at J, with 19 bases in the middle. The CDR3 is made up of 17 amino acids. The germline V gene has CDR1 SGHRS and CDR2 YFSETQ. CDR3 sequence reads: CASSRRPGGEANYGYTF. The CDR3 DNA follows: TGCGCCAGCAGCCGGAGGCCCGGGGGGGAAGCTAACTATGGCTACACCTTC.

Many counts were recorded for this clone. This sequence joins TRBV5-6 and TRBJ2-3; 7 bases line up with TRBD2. V lost 4 bases to trimming and J lost 0 bases; unmatched junction nucleotides: 5. Germline lookup yields CDR1 SGHDT and CDR2 YYEEEE. CDR3 length: 15 residues. The CDR3 DNA is TGTGCCAGCAGCCGTAGCGGGCCTAGCACAGATACGCAGTATTTT. It yields the protein CASSRSGPSTDTQYF.

The CDR3 spells CASSSPGQGAPLNTGELFF. The CDR3 coding sequence is TGTGCCAGCAGCTCACCGGGACAGGGGGCTCCTTTGAACACCGGGGAGCTGTTTTTT. The gene calls are TRBV7-2 and TRBJ2-2, with 12 positions matching TRBD1. CDR1 is SGHTA, CDR2 FQGNSA, per germline. The CDR3 totals 19 residues. V lost 4 bases and J lost 1; bases outside the gene matches: 10. Variable domain in full (rest from reference TRBV7-2 and TRBJ2-2): GAGVSQSPSNKVTEKGKDVELRCDPISGHTALYWYRQSLGQGLEFLIYFQGNSAPDKSGLPSDRFSAERTGGSVSTLTIQRTQQEDSAVYLCASSSPGQGAPLNTGELFFGEGSRLTVL.

This rearrangement joins TRBV9 to TRBJ2-2, with a tentative D call TRBD2 (5 bases). Germline V gene lookup returns CDR1 SGDLS and CDR2 YYNGEE. This CDR3 is 15 amino acids long. Trimming cost V 4 bases and J 3 bases, with 13 bases left between them. CDR3 protein: CASSLQSGYTGELFF. CDR3 nucleotide sequence: TGTGCCAGCAGCCTCCAGAGCGGTTACACCGGGGAGCTGTTTTTT.

In this sample, this clone turned up once. The J gene is TRBJ1-1, the V gene TRBV27, with D possibly TRBD1 on 6 matching bases. The CDR3 has 15 residues. The V gene lost 4 bases and the J gene lost 1 base, with 13 bases spanning the gap. Germline CDR1 reads MNHEY; CDR2 reads SMNVEV (reference sequence). This CDR3 is CASSSTGHPNTEAFF. CDR3 nucleotides: TGTGCCAGCAGTTCCACGGGACATCCGAACACTGAAGCTTTCTTT.

This rearrangement joins TRBV2 to TRBJ1-1, with a tentative D call TRBD1 (5 bases). The germline V gene has CDR1 SNHLY and CDR2 FYNNEI. V lost 2 bases and J 1 base, leaving 14 bases between the germline ends. This CDR3 has 16 amino acids. This CDR3 is CASSEPRAVKNTEAFF. The CDR3 DNA reads TGTGCCAGCAGTGAACCCAGGGCCGTTAAGAACACTGAAGCTTTCTTT.

The V call is TRBV5-1, the J call TRBJ2-3; no firm D call. The ends were cut back, 5 bases at V and 2 bases at J, with 15 bases in the middle. The CDR3 extends over 15 amino acids. CDR1 SGHRS and CDR2 YFSETQ come from the germline V gene. The CDR3, as DNA: TGCGCCAGCAGTCAACGGGTTGGAGCCACAGATACGCAGTATTTT. It translates to CASSQRVGATDTQYF.

The J gene is TRBJ1-4, the V gene TRBV19; 11 nucleotides line up with TRBD1. With V trimmed by 4 bases and J by 4 bases, 5 bases remained unmatched. Germline V gene sequence: CDR1 LNHDA, CDR2 SQIVND (reference sequence). The CDR3 runs 16 residues. As DNA, the CDR3 is TGTGCCAGTAGTAGGACAGGGGGCCATGGTAATGAAAAACTGTTTTTT. It yields the protein CASSRTGGHGNEKLFF.

By its share, this clone is medium-sized. The chain links TRBV7-9 to TRBJ2-5, with 10 bases fitting TRBD2. Germline V gives CDR1 SEHNR, CDR2 FQNEAQ (reference sequence). Unmatched junction bases numbered 7, after V lost 1 base and J lost 5 bases. This CDR3 region has 16 residues. In DNA form, the CDR3 reads TGTGCCAGCAGCTTAGGGACTAGCGGCGTGCGGGAGACCCAGTACTTC. It yields the protein CASSLGTSGVRETQYF.

V and J are TRBV9 and TRBJ1-2; 8 bases align to TRBD1. The germline gives CDR1 SGDLS, CDR2 YYNGEE. With 0 bases clipped from V and 3 bases from J, the junction kept 1 base outside the gene matches. The CDR3 extends over 14 amino acids. CDR3 sequence (DNA): TGTGCCAGCAGCGTAGCAGGGGGCGACTATGGCTACACCTTC. Amino acids: CASSVAGGDYGYTF.

This chain uses TRBV4-3 with TRBJ2-7, with TRBD1 matching 9 bases. From germline, CDR1 is LGHNA and CDR2 YSLEER. The trim removed 4 bases at V and 5 bases at J, leaving 6 bases unmatched. This CDR3 contains 14 residues. Here the CDR3 DNA reads TGCGCCAGCAGCCCGGGACAGGGAGATGACGAGCAGTACTTC. Encoded protein: CASSPGQGDDEQYF.

The V call is TRBV18, the J call TRBJ1-4; TRBD1 agrees at 8 bases. This CDR3 comprises 14 residues. Germline V gene sequence: CDR1 KGHSH, CDR2 LQKENI. J gave up 8 bases and V 5 bases, and 7 bases lay outside the gene matches. CDR3 nucleotide sequence: TGTGCCAGCTCAACAGGGGGGACGGAGGAAAAACTGTTTTTT. It yields the protein CASSTGGTEEKLFF.

The chain is built from TRBV25-1 and TRBJ1-6; 7 bases map to TRBD1. Germline loops: CDR1 MGHDK, CDR2 SYGVNS. V trimming: 4 bases; J trimming: 8 bases; junction bases outside the gene matches: 2. CDR3 length: 13 residues. CDR3 protein: CASSATGHSPLHF. In DNA, the CDR3 is TGTGCCAGCAGTGCGACAGGGCATTCACCCCTCCACTTT.

This rearrangement joins TRBV19 to TRBJ1-5; D unclear. Trimming took off 5 bases at V and 0 bases at J, with 11 bases between the two ends. Per germline, CDR1 LNHDA and CDR2 SQIVND (reference sequence). The CDR3 extends over 15 amino acids. The CDR3 DNA reads as TGTGCCAGTAGTCTTCCGCGAGGTAGCAATCAGCCCCAGCATTTT. Protein sequence: CASSLPRGSNQPQHF.

The chain has TRBV5-1 and TRBJ2-7; 7 nucleotides line up with TRBD1. J was trimmed by 5 bases and V by 0 bases; bases with no gene match: 11. Germline V lookup: CDR1 SGHRS, CDR2 YFSETQ. This CDR3 spans 16 amino acids. Here the CDR3 DNA reads TGCGCCAGCAGCTTGGCCCCGTCAGGGGGATCGAACGAGCAGTACTTC. Protein product: CASSLAPSGGSNEQYF.

The gene calls are TRBV19 and TRBJ1-5; 7 bases are a match to TRBD1. Trimming took 3 bases from V and 3 from J; bases not matched to a gene: 17. This CDR3 comprises 19 residues. Germline CDR1 and CDR2: LNHDA and SQIVND (reference sequence). For the CDR3, the DNA is TGTGCCAGTAGTATGGTCGGGACAGTCACGGCGATATCCAATCAGCCCCAGCATTTT. This encodes CASSMVGTVTAISNQPQHF.

The chain links TRBV9 to TRBJ2-4; D might be TRBD1 (6 bases). CDR1 SGDLS and CDR2 YYNGEE come from the germline V gene. Trimming left V 0 bases short and J 6 bases short, with 10 bases between. The CDR3 has 14 residues. This chain's CDR3 is CASSVAQGTNIQYF. The CDR3 coding sequence is TGTGCCAGCAGCGTAGCGCAGGGGACAAACATTCAGTACTTC.

V is TRBV5-8 and J is TRBJ2-5, with TRBD1 matching 8 bases. Germline V gene data show CDR1 as SGHTS and CDR2 as YDEGEE. The CDR3 is 16 amino acids. The V gene end was trimmed by 1 base and the J gene end by 2 bases; junction bases not matched to a gene: 7. The DNA of the CDR3 is TGTGCCAGCAGCTTGACCCTAGGACAGGGACAAGAGACCCAGTACTTC. This sequence encodes CASSLTLGQGQETQYF.

The rearrangement links TRBV2 to TRBJ1-1; possible D gene TRBD1, 6 bases. Germline-derived CDR1 and CDR2 are SNHLY and FYNNEI. V was clipped by 6 bases and J by 0 bases, with 11 bases between them. The CDR3 is 14 residues long. The CDR3 loop reads CASRGGVMNTEAFF. For the CDR3, the DNA is TGTGCCAGCAGAGGGGGGGTCATGAACACTGAAGCTTTCTTT.

CDR3 in amino acids: CASSVGGLEETQYF. The CDR3 coding sequence is TGTGCCAGCAGCGTAGGCGGACTTGAAGAGACCCAGTACTTC. The V and J genes are TRBV9 and TRBJ2-5; D is perhaps TRBD2 (5 bases). This CDR3 has 14 amino acids. V was trimmed by 0 bases and J by 3 bases, leaving 9 bases between them. CDR1 is SGDLS, CDR2 YYNGEE, per germline.

The V call is TRBV7-2, the J call TRBJ2-2; 10 bases match TRBD2. J gave up 1 base and V 3 bases, and 11 bases lay outside the gene matches. The CDR3 contains 19 residues. The germline gives CDR1 SGHTA, CDR2 FQGNSA. The CDR3 loop reads CASSFLGAGGPGNTGELFF. CDR3 nucleotide sequence: TGTGCCAGCAGCTTCTTGGGAGCGGGGGGGCCGGGGAACACCGGGGAGCTGTTTTTT.

This clone came up once. This rearrangement joins TRBV11-2 to TRBJ2-1; 13 bases agree with TRBD2. CDR3 size: 18 residues. V trimming: 4 bases; J trimming: 0 bases; junction bases outside the gene matches: 6. Per germline, CDR1 SGHAT and CDR2 FQNNGV. CDR3 sequence reads: CASSSTSGRASSYNEQFF. CDR3 nucleotide sequence: TGTGCCAGCAGCTCCACTAGCGGGAGGGCCAGCTCCTACAATGAGCAGTTCTTC.

This clone was picked up a small number of times. The chain recombines TRBV30 with TRBJ2-3; no reliable D call. The CDR3 is 14 amino acids. Deletions cut 1 base from V and 0 bases from J, with 8 bases between. CDR1 is GTSNPN, CDR2 SVGIG, per germline (reference sequence). The CDR3 DNA reads as TGTGCCTGGAGTGGACGGGTTAGCACAGATACGCAGTATTTT. The encoded protein is CAWSGRVSTDTQYF.

On this clone: The junction shows a germline mismatch at one end, possibly a read error. The chain uses TRBV5-1 and TRBJ2-2; D may be TRBD2 (5 bases). Looked up from germline, CDR1 is SGHRS and CDR2 is YFSETQ. The CDR3 sequence is 13 residues long. CDR3 nucleotides: TGCGCCAGCAGCTTGTTTCCCACCGGGGAGTTGTTTTTT. Amino acid sequence: CASSLFPTGELFF. The entire variable domain, with the rest obtained from reference TRBV5-1 and TRBJ2-2, is as follows: KAGVTQTPRYLIKTRGQQVTLSCSPISGHRSVSWYQQTPGQGLQFLFEYFSETQRNKGNFPGRFSGRQFSNSRSEMNVSTLELGDSALYLCASSLFPTGELFFGEGSRLTVL.

The V gene is TRBV27, the J gene TRBJ2-3, with TRBD2 as a possible D gene (6 bases). Trimming took 0 bases from V and 8 from J, leaving 18 bases between them. The CDR3 is 16 residues long. Germline V gene lookup returns CDR1 MNHEY and CDR2 SMNVEV (reference sequence). The CDR3 nucleotides read TGTGCCAGCAGTTTATCGCGGGATTTCTTACAGCTTACGCAGTATTTT. Encoded protein: CASSLSRDFLQLTQYF.